Each of the 19 T cell receptor beta chains below was sequenced from the same sample in a study of blood T cell repertoires in COVID-19. Here immunoSEQ multiplex PCR was the method, and the copy in TCRdb shows in-frame clones only, minus some. The table lists fewer than 400,000 clones, approximately 87% of them singletons, with around 10% in the top ten. The sequencing input was PBMCs or T cells enriched from blood (not recorded which). These receptors originate from a woman aged 50 to 60 who had recovered from COVID-19.

The genes are TRBV7-6 and TRBJ2-1, with TRBD1 as a possible D gene (5 bases). The length of the CDR3 is 15 residues. Germline CDR1 reads SGHVS; CDR2 reads FNYEAQ. The V end lost 2 bases, the J end lost 6 bases, and 14 bases lay between the germline ends. CDR3 coding DNA: TGTGCCAGCAGCTTAAATCTCCAGGGCCGCAATGAGCAGTTCTTC. It codes for CASSLNLQGRNEQFF.

The CDR3 coding sequence is TGTGCCAGCGACCGCGGGGGACAGGGGTTCCACGAGCAGTACTTC. It yields the protein CASDRGGQGFHEQYF. The rearrangement uses TRBV28 and TRBJ2-7, with 10 nucleotides matching TRBD1. Germline-derived CDR1 and CDR2 are MDHEN and SYDVKM. This CDR3 comprises 15 residues. V was clipped by 8 bases and J by 5 bases; unmatched bases: 12.

This chain connects TRBV19 to TRBJ1-2, with a possible D match to TRBD1 (6 bases). This CDR3 contains 14 residues. Per germline, CDR1 LNHDA and CDR2 SQIVND (reference sequence). V was cut by 7 bases and J by 4 bases, with 16 bases left in between. CDR3 loop: CASTPSGGIYGYTF. The DNA of the CDR3 is TGTGCCAGTACCCCTAGCGGGGGCATCTATGGCTACACCTTC.

This clone has a single count. The genes are TRBV9 and TRBJ1-2; TRBD1 matches 8 bases. With V trimmed by 3 bases and J by 4 bases, 11 bases remained unmatched. Germline-derived CDR1 and CDR2 are SGDLS and YYNGEE. The CDR3 spans 16 residues. DNA of the CDR3: TGTGCCAGCAGCGCCCGCCTCGGACAGGGCGTCTATGGCTACACCTTC. It codes for CASSARLGQGVYGYTF.

The chain recombines TRBV21-1 with TRBJ1-5; the D segment call TRBD1 is taken from the table without a DNA check. TRBV21-1 is noted as a pseudogene. The CDR3 totals 18 residues. The CDR3 nucleotides read TGTGCCAGCAGCAAGGATCCGGGACACCCCCGACCGGGCCAGCCCCAGCATTTT. Amino acid sequence: CASSKDPGHPRPGQPQHF.

V and J are TRBV4-1 and TRBJ1-1, with 9 bases lining up with TRBD1. The V gene end was trimmed by 6 bases and the J gene end by 5 bases; junction bases not matched to a gene: 4. Per germline, CDR1 MGHRA and CDR2 YSYEKL. The CDR3 contains 13 residues. The CDR3, as DNA: TGCGCCAGCAGACCGACAGGGGGGACTGAAGCTTTCTTT. The encoded protein is CASRPTGGTEAFF.

This chain links TRBV27 with TRBJ1-2; 9 nucleotides line up with TRBD1. Germline CDR1 reads MNHEY; CDR2 reads SMNVEV (reference sequence). Trimming removed 5 bases from V and 1 base from J; junction bases left unmatched: 5. The CDR3 totals 15 residues. The CDR3 spells CASSPTGGFNYGYTF. The CDR3 nucleotides are TGTGCCAGCAGTCCGACAGGGGGTTTTAACTATGGCTACACCTTC.

V gene TRBV19 combines with J gene TRBJ2-7; 9 bases fit TRBD2. The CDR3 is 19 residues long. Per germline, CDR1 LNHDA and CDR2 SQIVND (reference sequence). The V and J ends lost 3 bases and 3 bases, in that order; junction bases with no gene match: 18. The CDR3 is CASSMRWPPLAGRHYEQYF. The CDR3 nucleotides are TGTGCCAGTAGTATGAGATGGCCCCCCCTAGCGGGGCGACACTACGAGCAGTACTTC.

The chain is built from TRBV10-3 and TRBJ1-2; TRBD1 matches 9 bases. The CDR3 extends over 16 amino acids. V was pared by 4 bases and J by 0 bases, with 6 bases of the junction left unmatched. The germline V gene encodes CDR1 ENHRY and CDR2 SYGVKD. The DNA for the CDR3 is TGTGCCATCAGTGGGACAGGGGACAGGGCTAACTATGGCTACACCTTC. Its protein is CAISGTGDRANYGYTF.

The chain links TRBV13 to TRBJ2-7; TRBD1 matches at 7 bases. The junction had 11 bases not matched to a gene; V was cut back by 6 bases and J by 6 bases. Germline loops: CDR1 PRHDT, CDR2 FYEKMQ (reference sequence). The length of the CDR3 is 14 residues. Here the CDR3 reads CASRKGGTNIEQYF. CDR3 DNA sequence: TGTGCCAGCAGGAAAGGGGGCACAAACATCGAGCAGTACTTC.

The chain links TRBV3-1 (or the pseudogene TRBV3-2) to TRBJ1-1, with D perhaps TRBD1 (5 bases). The V gene lost 1 base and the J gene lost 6 bases, with 6 bases spanning the gap. CDR1 is LGHDT and CDR2 is YNNKEL in the germline V gene (reference sequence). The CDR3 spans 12 residues. The CDR3 region has the DNA TGTGCCAGCAGCCAAGGGGGCCCTGAAGCTTTCTTT. Protein product: CASSQGGPEAFF.

The chain has TRBV4-1 and TRBJ1-4, with D perhaps TRBD1 (5 bases). The CDR3 totals 15 residues. In germline, CDR1 is MGHRA, CDR2 YSYEKL. V shed 0 bases and J shed 6 bases, with 11 bases lying between them. CDR3 amino acids: CASSQDPRADEKLFF. In nucleotides, the CDR3 is TGCGCCAGCAGCCAAGATCCCAGGGCGGATGAAAAACTGTTTTTT.

This clone was found a few times. This chain joins TRBV20-1 and TRBJ1-2, with 8 bases identical to TRBD1. Losses at the gene ends were 3 bases for V and 3 bases for J; bases not matched to a gene: 15. The CDR3 spans 17 residues. Germline values: CDR1 DFQATT, CDR2 SNEGSKA (reference sequence). For the CDR3, the DNA is TGCAGTGCTAGTCGGGGACAGGCCGAACAAAGGTACTATGGCTACACCTTC. The encoded protein is CSASRGQAEQRYYGYTF.

The chain joins TRBV6-2 or TRBV6-3 to TRBJ2-7; D may be TRBD2 (6 bases). CDR3 length equals 12 residues. Germline V gives CDR1 MNHEY, CDR2 SVGEGT. V lost 6 bases and J lost 6, with 12 bases in between. CDR3 loop: CASSPTSFEQYF. The DNA of the CDR3 is TGTGCCAGCAGCCCGACTAGTTTCGAGCAGTACTTC.

The chain recombines TRBV27 with TRBJ2-7, with 8 bases matching TRBD1. Germline CDR1 and CDR2: MNHEY and SMNVEV (reference sequence). The V gene end was trimmed by 4 bases and the J gene end by 3 bases; junction bases not matched to a gene: 2. The CDR3 covers 13 residues. In DNA form, the CDR3 reads TGTGCCAGCAGTTGGACAGGGTTCTACGAGCAGTACTTC. It encodes CASSWTGFYEQYF.

The rearrangement uses TRBV10-3 and TRBJ2-1; D remains ambiguous. V gave up 5 bases and J gave up 0 bases, with 14 bases separating them. CDR3 length: 16 amino acids. Germline CDR1 ENHRY, CDR2 SYGVKD. This CDR3 reads CAISRSEQSSYNEQFF. The DNA of the CDR3 is TGTGCCATCAGTCGAAGTGAGCAAAGCTCCTACAATGAGCAGTTCTTC.

The chain is built from TRBV7-9 and TRBJ2-1; a possible D gene is TRBD1 (5 bases). There are 14 residues in the CDR3. The V end lost 5 bases, the J end lost 6 bases, and 14 bases lay between the germline ends. Germline CDR1 SEHNR, CDR2 FQNEAQ (reference sequence). This CDR3 reads CASSPSWGSNEQFF. In DNA form, the CDR3 reads TGTGCCAGCAGCCCAAGTTGGGGCTCCAATGAGCAGTTCTTC. Based on the CDR3 plus reference TRBV7-9 and TRBJ2-1, the full variable domain is DTGVSQNPRHKITKRGQNVTFRCDPISEHNRLYWYRQTLGQGPEFLTYFQNEAQLEKSRLLSDRFSAERPKGSFSTLEIQRTEQGDSAMYLCASSPSWGSNEQFFGPGTRLTVL.

This chain uses TRBV2 with TRBJ1-2; 9 bases match TRBD1. Germline V lookup: CDR1 SNHLY, CDR2 FYNNEI. The CDR3 is made up of 14 amino acids. The junction had 9 bases not matched to a gene; V was cut back by 10 bases and J by 3 bases. For the CDR3, the DNA is TGTGCCATCCTGAACCGGGACAGGGACTATGGCTACACCTTC. Its protein product is CAILNRDRDYGYTF. Using reference TRBV2 and TRBJ1-2 for the parts outside the CDR3, the full variable domain is EPEVTQTPSHQVTQMGQEVILRCVPISNHLYFYWYRQILGQKVEFLVSFYNNEISEKSEIFDDQFSVERPDGSNFTLKIRSTKLEDSAMYFCAILNRDRDYGYTFGSGTRLTVV.

On this clone itself: One end of the junction is discordant with germline, which a read error may explain. V gene TRBV30 combines with J gene TRBJ2-5; D is possibly TRBD2 (5 bases). Germline CDR1 is GTSNPN and CDR2 is SVGIG (reference sequence). CDR3 length: 11 amino acids. CDR3 loop: CAWTLVETQYF. In DNA, the CDR3 is TGTGCGTGGACTCTAGTAGAGACCCAGTACTTC.